This T cell receptor beta chain was recorded in a study of blood T cell repertoires in COVID-19. About the research overall: Samples came from the United States, Italy and Spain, spanning acute and convalescent COVID-19. PBMCs, B-cell-depleted T cells, or T cells were the source of the cDNA or gDNA that made up the material.

The CDR3 is 16 residues long. The V gene's germline CDR1 is SGHAT and CDR2 FQNNGV. The V gene lost 2 bases and the J gene lost 4 bases, with 17 bases spanning the gap. Per the original data handling: The authors estimated nucleated cell counts from reference gene primer amplification. The protocol was immunoSEQ multiplex PCR, while the TCRdb copy is restricted to in-frame clones and leaves out a portion. The V and J calls and the clone size are those of that table, but D and trimming were determined from the DNA. The table lists 200,000 to 250,000 clones, approximately 85% of them singletons. This chain connects TRBV11-2 to TRBJ2-5; D perhaps matches TRBD1 (5 bases). The receptor's source is a woman aged 70-85 years with COVID-19, enrolled during active disease. What was sequenced was peripheral blood. Written as DNA, the CDR3 is TGTGCCAGCAGCTTAACTTTTGGTGGGGCAGGAGAGACCCAGTACTTC. It codes for CASSLTFGGAGETQYF.